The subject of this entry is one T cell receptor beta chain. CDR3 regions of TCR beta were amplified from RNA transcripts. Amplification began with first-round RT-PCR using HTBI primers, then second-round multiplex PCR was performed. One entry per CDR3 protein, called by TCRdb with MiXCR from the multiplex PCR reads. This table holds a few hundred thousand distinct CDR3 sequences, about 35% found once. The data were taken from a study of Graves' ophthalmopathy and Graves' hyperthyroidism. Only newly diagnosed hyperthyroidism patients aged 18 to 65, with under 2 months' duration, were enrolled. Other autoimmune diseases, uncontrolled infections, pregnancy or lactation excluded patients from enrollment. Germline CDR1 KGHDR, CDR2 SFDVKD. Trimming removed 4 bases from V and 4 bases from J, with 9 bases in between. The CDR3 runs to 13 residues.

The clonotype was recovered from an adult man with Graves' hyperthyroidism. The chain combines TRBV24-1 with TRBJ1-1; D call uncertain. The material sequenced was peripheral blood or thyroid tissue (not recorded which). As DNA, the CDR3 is TGTGCCACCAGTGACAGGCCCAGCACTGAAGCTTTCTTT. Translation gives CATSDRPSTEAFF.